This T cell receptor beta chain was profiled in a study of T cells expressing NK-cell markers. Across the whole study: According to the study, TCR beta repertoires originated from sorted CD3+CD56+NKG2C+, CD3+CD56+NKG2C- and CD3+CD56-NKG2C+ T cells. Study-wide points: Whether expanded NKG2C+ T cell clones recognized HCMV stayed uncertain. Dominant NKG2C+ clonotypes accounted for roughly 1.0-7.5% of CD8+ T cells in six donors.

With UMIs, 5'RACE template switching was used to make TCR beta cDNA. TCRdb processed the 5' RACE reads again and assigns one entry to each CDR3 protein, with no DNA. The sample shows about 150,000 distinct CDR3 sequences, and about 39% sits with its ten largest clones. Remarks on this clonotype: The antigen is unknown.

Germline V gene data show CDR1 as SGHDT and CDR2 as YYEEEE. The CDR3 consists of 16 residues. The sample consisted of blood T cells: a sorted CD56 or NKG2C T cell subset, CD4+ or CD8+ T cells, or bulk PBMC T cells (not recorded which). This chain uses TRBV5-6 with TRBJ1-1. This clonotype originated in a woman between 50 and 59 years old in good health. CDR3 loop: CASSLEGTLTRDGAFF.